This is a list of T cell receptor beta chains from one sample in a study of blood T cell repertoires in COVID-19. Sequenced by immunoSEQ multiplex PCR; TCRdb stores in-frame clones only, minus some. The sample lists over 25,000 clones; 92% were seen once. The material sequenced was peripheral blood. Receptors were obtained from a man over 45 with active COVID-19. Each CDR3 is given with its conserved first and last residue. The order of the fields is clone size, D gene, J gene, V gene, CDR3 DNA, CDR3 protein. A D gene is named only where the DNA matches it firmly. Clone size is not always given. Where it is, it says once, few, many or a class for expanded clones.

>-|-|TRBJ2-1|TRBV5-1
TGCGCCAGCTCCCCAAGCGCATCCTACAATGAGCAGTTCTTC
CASSPSASYNEQFF
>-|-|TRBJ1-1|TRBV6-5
TGTGCCAGCAGCTGGGGGGAGACTGTCACTGAAGCTTTCTTT
CASSWGETVTEAFF
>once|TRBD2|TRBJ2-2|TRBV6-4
TGTGCCAGCAGTGACTCGGCGAGCGGGAGCGCCGGGGAGCTGTTTTTT
CASSDSASGSAGELFF
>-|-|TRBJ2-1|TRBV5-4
TGTGCCAGCAGCCCGACCTGGGGAGGGGGAAATGAGCAGTTCTTC
CASSPTWGGGNEQFF
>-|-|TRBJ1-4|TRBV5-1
TGCGCCAGCAGCTTGTACGGGGAAGAAAAACTGTTTTTT
CASSLYGEEKLFF
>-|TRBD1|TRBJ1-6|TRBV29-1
TGCAGCGTAGCAACAGGGGACCTTTCACCCCTCCACTTT
CSVATGDLSPLHF
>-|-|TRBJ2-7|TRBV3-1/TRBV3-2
TGTGCCAGCAGCCAAGATGGAGGGAACGAGCAGTACTTC
CASSQDGGNEQYF
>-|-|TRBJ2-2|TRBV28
TGTGCCAGCAGTTTTATAACAGGTCCCGGAACCCTAGGGGAGCTGTTTTTT
CASSFITGPGTLGELFF
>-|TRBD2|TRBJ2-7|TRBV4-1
TGCGCCAGCAGCCAAGGGGTGGTTATAGCGGGAGGAACCTACGAGCAGTACTTC
CASSQGVVIAGGTYEQYF
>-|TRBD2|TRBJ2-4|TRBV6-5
TGTGCCAGCACCCGCTGGGACTATGCCAAAAACATTCAGTACTTC
CASTRWDYAKNIQYF
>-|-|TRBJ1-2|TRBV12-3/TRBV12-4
TGTGCCAGCAGACAAGACGCCTTAGCTGGCTACACCTTC
CASRQDALAGYTF
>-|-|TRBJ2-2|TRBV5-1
TGCGCCAGCAGCTTGTTCAACGGCAGGGTCGCCGGGGAGCTGTTTTTT
CASSLFNGRVAGELFF